The 32 T cell receptor beta chains below come from one sample, sequenced in a study of blood T cell repertoires in COVID-19. Libraries were prepared by immunoSEQ multiplex PCR; TCRdb keeps only in-frame clonotypes and omits some of them. The data show tens of thousands of clones, 75% to 85% seen once. Input material: peripheral blood. The receptor set was obtained from a woman aged 80 or over with acute or convalescent COVID-19.

The CDR3 reads CASSWDRGIYEQYF. CDR3 nucleotide sequence: TGTGCCAGCAGCTGGGACAGGGGGATCTACGAGCAGTACTTC. The chain is built from TRBV7-2 and TRBJ2-7; 11 bases line up with TRBD1. V dropped 4 bases and J dropped 3; count of bases not matched to a gene: 2. CDR3 length: 14 residues. CDR1 and CDR2 from the germline V gene are SGHTA and FQGNSA.

V usage is TRBV7-3 and J usage is TRBJ2-7, with D possibly matching TRBD2 (5 bases). Trimming removed 5 bases at V and 6 bases at J, with 14 bases between. This CDR3 region has 13 residues. In germline, CDR1 is SGHTA, CDR2 FQGTGA. CDR3 bases: TGTGCCAGCAGCGCATCGGCGGGCGTCGAGCAGTACTTC. The encoded protein is CASSASAGVEQYF.

The chain couples TRBV5-1 to TRBJ2-2; D may be TRBD2 (5 bases). From germline, CDR1 is SGHRS and CDR2 YFSETQ. The CDR3 loop spans 17 amino acids. Between the trimmed V and J ends, which lost 1 base and 1 base, there was a span of 14 bases. CDR3 sequence: CASSLKLGRGNTGELFF. CDR3 nucleotides: TGCGCCAGCAGCTTGAAGTTAGGACGGGGGAACACCGGGGAGCTGTTTTTT.

This clone appeared once. The V gene is TRBV7-9, the J gene TRBJ2-1; tentatively, D is TRBD1 (6 bases). V lost 5 bases and J 1 base, leaving 12 bases between the germline ends. CDR3 length: 15 amino acids. Germline V gene sequence: CDR1 SEHNR, CDR2 FQNEAQ (reference sequence). CDR3 bases: TGTGCCAGCAGCCGTTTACAGGGATCCTACAATGAGCAGTTCTTC. It is translated as CASSRLQGSYNEQFF. Combining the CDR3 with reference TRBV7-9 and TRBJ2-1 gives the whole variable domain DTGVSQNPRHKITKRGQNVTFRCDPISEHNRLYWYRQTLGQGPEFLTYFQNEAQLEKSRLLSDRFSAERPKGSFSTLEIQRTEQGDSAMYLCASSRLQGSYNEQFFGPGTRLTVL.

This chain links TRBV19 with TRBJ2-6; D might be TRBD1 (5 bases). This CDR3 has 16 residues. V lost 7 bases to trimming and J lost 4 bases, with 17 bases between them. The germline CDR1 and CDR2 sequences are LNHDA and SQIVND (reference sequence). The CDR3 DNA reads TGTGCCAGTACCGACGACGCAGGGCGAGGGGCCAACGTCCTGACTTTC. Its translation is CASTDDAGRGANVLTF.

The rearrangement uses TRBV10-2 and TRBJ1-2; 7 nucleotides align to TRBD1. In germline, CDR1 is WSHSY, CDR2 SAAADI. CDR3 length: 13 residues. Trimming took 2 bases from V and 3 from J; bases not matched to a gene: 0. The CDR3 sequence is CASSETGDYGYTF. The DNA for the CDR3 is TGCGCCAGCAGTGAGACAGGGGACTATGGCTACACCTTC.

The chain is built from TRBV4-2 and TRBJ1-2; no clear D gene. Germline V gene data show CDR1 as LGHNA and CDR2 as YNFKEQ. The V and J ends lost 3 bases and 4 bases respectively, with 12 bases between them. This CDR3 region has 14 residues. The CDR3 coding sequence is TGTGCCAGCAGCCAGTTCACCACCAGCTATGGCTACACCTTC. Amino acids: CASSQFTTSYGYTF.

The rearrangement links TRBV27 to TRBJ2-3; 10 bases are a match to TRBD2. The germline V gene has CDR1 MNHEY and CDR2 SMNVEV (reference sequence). J gave up 6 bases and V 5 bases, and 5 bases lay outside the gene matches. This CDR3 contains 14 residues. The CDR3 loop reads CASSISGRMDTQYF. DNA for the CDR3: TGTGCCAGCAGTATTAGCGGGAGGATGGATACGCAGTATTTT.

The gene calls are TRBV13 and TRBJ2-1, with a possible D match to TRBD2 (6 bases). The CDR3 consists of 13 residues. Germline V gives CDR1 PRHDT, CDR2 FYEKMQ (reference sequence). Trimming stripped 10 bases from V and 2 bases from J, with 12 bases between. CDR3 region: CATTEGPYNEQFF. The CDR3 coding sequence is TGTGCCACCACGGAGGGGCCCTACAATGAGCAGTTCTTC.

V usage is TRBV24-1 and J usage is TRBJ2-5; D is possibly TRBD1 (6 bases). The CDR3 is made up of 16 amino acids. Trimming stripped 4 bases from V and 1 base from J, with 15 bases between. Germline CDR1 KGHDR, CDR2 SFDVKD. Here the CDR3 DNA reads TGTGCCACCAGTGACTCGTCACGACAGGCCCAAGAGACCCAGTACTTC. This encodes CATSDSSRQAQETQYF.

The sample holds a few counts of this clone. The chain links TRBV30 to TRBJ2-7; D possibly corresponds to TRBD2 (7 bases). Trimming pared 5 bases from V and 6 bases from J, leaving 20 bases between. CDR3 length: 14 amino acids. Looked up from germline, CDR1 is GTSNPN and CDR2 is SVGIG (reference sequence). CDR3 sequence (DNA): TGTGCCTGGGGGAGGGACATCGAACCCCTCGAGCAGTACTTC. Translation: CAWGRDIEPLEQYF.

The gene calls are TRBV9 and TRBJ2-3; D is perhaps TRBD2 (5 bases). Trimming shortened V by 2 bases and J by 6 bases, and 16 bases separated the two germline ends. In germline, CDR1 is SGDLS, CDR2 YYNGEE. The CDR3 is made up of 15 amino acids. CDR3 sequence: CASSVGPRREDTQYF. CDR3 coding DNA: TGTGCCAGCAGCGTGGGCCCTCGAAGGGAGGATACGCAGTATTTT.

The V gene is TRBV20-1, the J gene TRBJ2-3; no clear D. The CDR3 runs to 11 residues. Trimming pared 1 base from V and 7 bases from J, leaving 6 bases between. The germline V gene has CDR1 DFQATT and CDR2 SNEGSKA (reference sequence). The CDR3 region has the DNA TGCAGTGCTAGAGCTAGGAATACGCAGTATTTT. Protein: CSARARNTQYF.

The V and J genes are TRBV20-1 and TRBJ2-7, with 7 bases lining up with TRBD1. Germline-derived CDR1 and CDR2 are DFQATT and SNEGSKA (reference sequence). Germline trimming cut 4 bases from V and 2 bases from J; bases unmatched to any gene: 5. CDR3 length equals 13 residues. The CDR3 sequence is CSATDRVAYEQYF. CDR3 bases: TGCAGTGCTACTGACAGGGTGGCCTACGAGCAGTACTTC.

The V call is TRBV7-9, the J call TRBJ1-6; a weak D match, TRBD1 (5 bases). The germline gives CDR1 SEHNR, CDR2 FQNEAQ (reference sequence). The CDR3 contains 15 residues. V lost 1 base to trimming and J lost 7 bases, with 11 bases between them. The CDR3 sequence: CASSLVGGVNSPLHF. The CDR3 region has the DNA TGTGCCAGCAGCTTAGTTGGAGGGGTAAATTCACCCCTCCACTTT.

V gene TRBV11-2 combines with J gene TRBJ1-4; tentative D call: TRBD1 (5 bases). Per germline, CDR1 SGHAT and CDR2 FQNNGV. Trimming took off 1 base at V and 6 bases at J, with 12 bases between the two ends. This CDR3 comprises 15 residues. CDR3 sequence (DNA): TGTGCCAGCAGCTTAGCGCAGGGTGTTTATGAAAAACTGTTTTTT. Translation: CASSLAQGVYEKLFF.

About this clone: The junction departs from germline at one end; a sequencing error may be responsible. This chain uses TRBV11-2 with TRBJ2-5; possibly TRBD2 for D (6 bases). CDR1 SGHAT and CDR2 FQNNGV come from the germline V gene. The CDR3 runs 16 residues. In DNA, the CDR3 is TGTGCCAGCAGTTTAGGTAGCTTAGCGGCTCAAGAGACCCAGTACTTC. It is translated as CASSLGSLAAQETQYF.

The chain uses TRBV4-2 and TRBJ2-5, with a possible D match to TRBD1 (6 bases). Germline loops: CDR1 LGHNA, CDR2 YNFKEQ. The germline V and J ends were trimmed by 3 bases and 5 bases, with 10 bases remaining between them. This CDR3 has 13 residues. The CDR3 loop reads CASSQGHVETQYF. Written as DNA, the CDR3 is TGTGCCAGCAGCCAGGGACACGTGGAGACCCAGTACTTC.

V is TRBV3-1 (or the pseudogene TRBV3-2) and J is TRBJ2-5; 8 positions match TRBD2. This CDR3 is built from 16 residues. Unmatched junction bases numbered 11, after V lost 1 base and J lost 7 bases. The V gene's germline CDR1 is LGHDT and CDR2 YNNKEL (reference sequence). The CDR3 spells CASSQGFSGRVGTQYF. CDR3 DNA sequence: TGTGCCAGCAGCCAAGGATTCAGCGGGAGAGTAGGGACCCAGTACTTC.

The rearrangement uses TRBV27 and TRBJ2-1; D might be TRBD1 (5 bases). Trimming took off 6 bases at V and 2 bases at J, with 14 bases between the two ends. Per germline, CDR1 MNHEY and CDR2 SMNVEV (reference sequence). The CDR3 consists of 15 residues. CDR3 protein: CASRAHRQAYNEQFF. CDR3 DNA sequence: TGTGCCAGCAGAGCACACAGGCAAGCCTACAATGAGCAGTTCTTC.

V and J are TRBV5-1 and TRBJ2-7; tentatively, D is TRBD1 (5 bases). Trimming took off 6 bases at V and 6 bases at J, with 13 bases between the two ends. The CDR3 has 12 amino acids. Germline CDR1 SGHRS, CDR2 YFSETQ. CDR3 DNA: TGCGCCAGCACGACAGAGACGGCCGAGCAGTACTTC. Its protein product is CASTTETAEQYF.

This clone was counted a few times. The gene calls are TRBV20-1 and TRBJ1-1; D ambiguous. This CDR3 contains 13 residues. The V end was cut by 3 bases, the J end by 0 bases, with 8 bases between. Germline V lookup: CDR1 DFQATT, CDR2 SNEGSKA (reference sequence). CDR3: CSASWSLNTEAFF. CDR3 DNA sequence: TGCAGTGCTAGTTGGAGCTTGAACACTGAAGCTTTCTTT.

This clone turned up a few times. The V gene is TRBV4-1, the J gene TRBJ1-2; weak D call: TRBD1 (5 bases). Looked up from germline, CDR1 is MGHRA and CDR2 is YSYEKL. This CDR3 spans 16 amino acids. V lost 1 base to trimming and J lost 3 bases, with 15 bases between them. CDR3 amino acids: CASSQARRGRDYGYTF. The CDR3 DNA reads TGCGCCAGCAGCCAAGCCAGGAGGGGAAGGGACTATGGCTACACCTTC.

This clone was seen a few times. The rearrangement links TRBV11-3 to TRBJ2-7; D unclear. Trimming left V 3 bases short and J 0 bases short, with 6 bases between. This CDR3 region has 13 residues. Looked up from germline, CDR1 is SGHNT and CDR2 is YENEEA. CDR3 amino acids: CASSFSVSYEQYF. DNA for the CDR3: TGTGCCAGCAGCTTCAGCGTCTCCTACGAGCAGTACTTC.

Only a few counts were recorded for this clone. V gene TRBV5-5 combines with J gene TRBJ1-2; D may be TRBD1 (6 bases). The CDR3 extends over 13 amino acids. Germline lookup yields CDR1 SGHKS and CDR2 YYEKEE (reference sequence). V was cut by 1 base and J by 8 bases, with 12 bases left in between. The DNA of the CDR3 is TGTGCCAGCAGCTTGATGGCAGGGGAAGGCTACACCTTC. Its translation: CASSLMAGEGYTF.

The chain joins TRBV7-6 to TRBJ2-3, with 13 bases that match TRBD2. Germline assignment: CDR1 SGHVS and CDR2 FNYEAQ. CDR3 length equals 18 residues. The J segment lost 1 base and the V segment lost 1 base, leaving 5 bases of the junction unmatched. The CDR3 sequence: CASSLDPGLAGGTDTQYF. CDR3 in DNA: TGTGCCAGCAGCTTAGACCCAGGACTAGCGGGGGGCACAGATACGCAGTATTTT.

This clone came up many times. The chain has TRBV3-1 (or the pseudogene TRBV3-2) and TRBJ1-1; tentative D call: TRBD1 (5 bases). Trimming left V 7 bases short and J 3 bases short, with 15 bases between. This CDR3 has 14 amino acids. Germline CDR1 and CDR2: LGHDT and YNNKEL (reference sequence). CDR3 region: CASTLRTGDTEAFF. The CDR3 DNA reads as TGTGCCAGCACCCTGCGGACGGGGGACACTGAAGCTTTCTTT.

The J gene is TRBJ2-5, the V gene TRBV2, with TRBD1 matching 7 bases. This CDR3 has 14 residues. Germline V lookup: CDR1 SNHLY, CDR2 FYNNEI. The J segment lost 5 bases and the V segment lost 0 bases, leaving 3 bases of the junction unmatched. The CDR3 sequence is CASSEAGRGETQYF. In nucleotides, the CDR3 is TGTGCCAGCAGTGAAGCGGGCAGGGGGGAGACCCAGTACTTC.

This clone is a singleton in its sample. The rearrangement links TRBV2 to TRBJ2-6; TRBD2 might be the D (6 bases). The germline V gene has CDR1 SNHLY and CDR2 FYNNEI. The V gene lost 4 bases and the J gene lost 0 bases, with 10 bases spanning the gap. The CDR3 spans 16 residues. CDR3 in amino acids: CASSVEGRSGANVLTF. The CDR3 DNA follows: TGTGCCAGCAGTGTGGAGGGGCGCTCTGGGGCCAACGTCCTGACTTTC.

The chain combines TRBV2 with TRBJ2-5; tentative D call: TRBD2 (5 bases). The CDR3 has 16 residues. The V gene's germline CDR1 is SNHLY and CDR2 FYNNEI. With 7 bases removed from V and 3 bases from J, the gap between germline ends came to 21 bases. The CDR3 protein is CASKGSRADFEETQYF. The CDR3 coding sequence is TGTGCCAGCAAAGGCTCGAGGGCCGACTTTGAAGAGACCCAGTACTTC.

This chain connects TRBV4-1 to TRBJ2-1; 8 nucleotides line up with TRBD1. The CDR3 is 16 amino acids. Looked up from germline, CDR1 is MGHRA and CDR2 is YSYEKL. J lost 0 bases, V lost 4 bases, and 5 bases had no gene match. The CDR3 spells CASSLGDRSSYNEQFF. The CDR3 DNA follows: TGCGCCAGCAGCCTGGGGGACAGGAGCTCCTACAATGAGCAGTTCTTC.

This clone was found a few times. The chain employs TRBV2 and TRBJ2-7; 13 bases are a match to TRBD2. CDR1 and CDR2 from the germline V gene are SNHLY and FYNNEI. V dropped 5 bases and J dropped 6; count of bases not matched to a gene: 7. The CDR3 contains 15 residues. Here the CDR3 reads CASSFGLAGDFEQYF. The CDR3 DNA reads as TGTGCCAGCAGTTTCGGACTAGCGGGAGATTTCGAGCAGTACTTC.